This TCR beta chain derives from a study of T cell repertoires in aging, cancer and after chemotherapy. Peripheral blood genomic DNA, not sorted cells or RNA, was the template. Multiplex touch-down PCR with TRB-A/B primers amplified rearranged V-D-J TRB sequences. From the multiplex PCR reads, TCRdb called clonotypes with MiXCR, one entry per CDR3 protein. The sample shows 2,000 or so distinct CDR3 sequences, roughly 20% of them seen only once. The ends were cut back, 4 bases at V and 6 bases at J, with 21 bases in the middle. Looked up from germline, CDR1 is MNHNS and CDR2 is SASEGT. The CDR3 contains 17 residues. By sample fraction, this clonotype is medium-sized.

The sequencing input was blood. The source of this sequence is a human donor with a solid tumor. The chain uses TRBV6-1 and TRBJ2-2; tentative D call: TRBD2 (5 bases). The CDR3 protein is CASSASRVKGAAGELFF. DNA of the CDR3: TGTGCCAGCAGTGCCTCAAGAGTTAAGGGAGCGGCCGGGGAGCTGTTTTTT.